The clone carrying this TCR beta chain was recorded at least ten times. These data come from a study of T cells after yellow fever vaccination. MiXCR, applied by TCRdb to the 5' RACE reads, yields one record per CDR3 protein. The table includes more than 30,000 distinct CDR3 sequences, approximately 7% detected once. The CDR3 spans 14 residues. V was clipped by 3 bases and J by 6 bases; unmatched bases: 3. CDR1 and CDR2 from the germline V gene are SGHRS and YFSETQ. Whole-study results and caveats: Almost no vaccine-responding clonotypes were detectable in day 0 sorted memory subsets.

The specimen comprised PBMCs, either bulk or a sorted T-cell subset (CD4+, CD8+, memory, or dextramer-sorted; not recorded which), sampled on the day of the first yellow fever vaccination. This receptor was identified in a man younger than 35 who received the YFV17D yellow fever vaccine. The chain employs TRBV5-1 and TRBJ2-2, with TRBD1 matching over 9 bases. CDR3 region: CASSWGTGPGELFF. CDR3 sequence (DNA): TGCGCCAGCAGCTGGGGGACAGGGCCCGGGGAGCTGTTTTTT.